These T cell receptor beta chains were read from a single sample in a study of shared clonotypes between healthy human individuals. The table came from immunoSEQ multiplex PCR; TCRdb's copy has only in-frame clones and leaves some out. This table holds over 2 million clones, around 96% found once. The sequenced sample was naive CD8+ T cells sorted from blood. All receptors come from a man in his late teens or twenties in good health. CDR3s include the opening cysteine and the closing phenylalanine or tryptophan. A D gene is named only where the DNA matches it firmly. For some rows the clone size is stated as once, few or many, or as a class when expanded; others skip it.

clone_size,v_call,j_call,cdr3_length,d_call,cdr3_aa,cdr3_nt
-,TRBV2,TRBJ2-3,16,TRBD1,CASIPGQGASADTQYF,TGTGCCAGCATCCCCGGACAGGGGGCGAGCGCAGATACGCAGTATTTT
-,TRBV6-1,TRBJ2-6,18,-,CASSEVGTRGSGANVLTF,TGTGCCAGCAGTGAAGTTGGCACTCGAGGGTCTGGGGCCAACGTCCTGACTTTC
-,TRBV5-6,TRBJ2-7,13,-,CASSPPGSYEQYF,TGTGCCAGCAGTCCCCCCGGGTCCTACGAGCAGTACTTC
-,TRBV7-9,TRBJ2-7,13,TRBD1,CASSWDGTAEQYF,TGTGCCAGCAGTTGGGATGGGACAGCCGAGCAGTACTTC
-,TRBV11-1,TRBJ2-3,16,TRBD1,CASSSTGGGSTDTQYF,TGTGCCAGCAGCTCTACAGGGGGAGGAAGCACAGATACGCAGTATTTT
-,TRBV10-3,TRBJ1-1,16,-,CAISETEPGSLHEAFF,TGTGCCATCAGTGAGACCGAGCCGGGATCCCTCCACGAAGCTTTCTTT
once,TRBV7-3,TRBJ2-7,15,TRBD1,CASSSAAGGTYEQYF,TGTGCCAGCAGCTCCGCCGCAGGGGGCACCTACGAGCAGTACTTC
-,TRBV9,TRBJ2-3,15,-,CASSVASASTDTQYF,TGTGCCAGCAGCGTAGCGAGCGCGAGCACAGATACGCAGTATTTT
-,TRBV7-7,TRBJ2-5,19,TRBD2,CASSLARSLAGGPRETQYF,TGTGCTAGCAGCTTGGCCCGATCACTAGCGGGGGGGCCTAGGGAGACCCAGTACTTC
-,TRBV13,TRBJ2-1,16,TRBD2,CASNRLAGVTYNEQFF,TGTGCCAGCAACAGACTAGCGGGGGTCACCTACAATGAGCAGTTCTTC
-,TRBV9,TRBJ2-3,15,TRBD1,CASSVEGQTTDTQYF,TGTGCCAGCAGCGTAGAGGGACAGACGACAGATACGCAGTATTTT
once,TRBV2,TRBJ2-7,15,-,CASSEALGGNYEQYF,TGTGCCAGCAGTGAAGCGCTTGGGGGAAATTACGAGCAGTACTTC
-,TRBV5-4,TRBJ2-7,15,-,CASSLVMRGSNEQYF,TGTGCCAGCAGCTTGGTGATGAGGGGCAGCAACGAGCAGTACTTC
-,TRBV29-1,TRBJ2-6,12,-,CRSENRANVLTF,TGCAGGTCGGAGAACAGGGCCAACGTCCTGACTTTC
-,TRBV6-5,TRBJ2-7,11,-,CASSTGSEQYF,TGTGCCAGCAGTACCGGGAGCGAGCAGTACTTC
-,TRBV30,TRBJ1-1,15,TRBD1,CARDPWTGSNTEAFF,TGTGCCCGCGACCCCTGGACAGGGTCGAACACTGAAGCTTTCTTT
-,TRBV7-8,TRBJ2-1,17,TRBD2,CASSLAPRTSGRGEQFF,TGTGCCAGCAGCTTAGCGCCTAGGACTAGCGGGAGAGGGGAGCAGTTCTTC
-,TRBV10-1,TRBJ2-3,13,-,CASSDGPVDTQYF,TGCGCCAGCAGTGACGGACCGGTGGATACGCAGTATTTT
-,TRBV4-1,TRBJ2-7,16,-,CASSQDPQWQAYEQYF,TGCGCCAGCAGCCAAGACCCGCAGTGGCAGGCCTACGAGCAGTACTTC
-,TRBV9,TRBJ2-7,14,-,CASSQAALRDEQYF,TGTGCCAGCAGCCAGGCAGCCCTCCGGGACGAGCAGTACTTC
few,TRBV7-9,TRBJ2-7,16,-,CASSHRGEGPHYEQYF,TGTGCCAGCAGCCACCGCGGAGAGGGGCCTCACTACGAGCAGTACTTC
-,TRBV19,TRBJ2-2,15,TRBD2,CASSMGGSDTGELFF,TGTGCCAGTAGTATGGGAGGGAGCGACACCGGGGAGCTGTTTTTT
-,TRBV7-8,TRBJ1-5,13,-,CASSLMGNQPQHF,TGTGCCAGCAGCTTAATGGGGAATCAGCCCCAGCATTTT
-,TRBV4-1,TRBJ2-7,16,-,CASSQARGDRSYEQYF,TGCGCCAGCAGCCAAGCTAGGGGGGACAGATCCTACGAGCAGTACTTC
-,TRBV10-3,TRBJ1-2,16,TRBD1,CAISERGGGGVYGYTF,TGTGCCATCAGTGAGCGTGGAGGGGGCGGGGTCTATGGCTACACCTTC
-,TRBV27,TRBJ2-5,14,TRBD2,CASSLYGRGETQYF,TGTGCCAGCAGTTTATACGGGAGGGGGGAGACCCAGTACTTC
-,TRBV28,TRBJ1-2,14,-,CASSLRSSNYGYTF,TGTGCCAGCAGTTTAAGGTCCTCTAACTATGGCTACACCTTC
few,TRBV27,TRBJ2-7,15,TRBD1,CASSFGTGGSYEQYF,TGTGCCAGCAGTTTTGGGACAGGGGGCTCCTACGAGCAGTACTTC
once,TRBV2,TRBJ1-6,13,-,CASEVQPNSPLHF,TGTGCCAGCGAGGTACAGCCCAATTCACCCCTCCACTTT
once,TRBV29-1,TRBJ2-7,12,-,CSAGAGAYEQYF,TGCAGCGCCGGGGCAGGGGCCTACGAGCAGTACTTC
-,TRBV29-1,TRBJ2-1,14,-,CSVEEVSSYNEQFF,TGCAGCGTTGAGGAGGTTAGCTCCTACAATGAGCAGTTCTTC
-,TRBV6-6,TRBJ1-1,14,-,CASSYLEQGSEAFF,TGTGCCAGCAGTTACCTCGAGCAGGGGTCTGAAGCTTTCTTT
-,TRBV27,TRBJ2-7,13,-,CASSLLVGYEQYF,TGTGCCAGCAGTTTATTAGTAGGGTACGAGCAGTACTTC
-,TRBV7-8,TRBJ2-3,16,TRBD2,CASSLLGGRAIDTQYF,TGTGCCAGCAGCTTATTGGGCGGGAGGGCGATAGATACGCAGTATTTT
-,TRBV5-4,TRBJ2-7,15,-,CASSPSWGSSYEQYF,TGTGCCAGCAGCCCTTCCTGGGGCAGCTCCTACGAGCAGTACTTC
-,TRBV28,TRBJ1-6,15,-,CASLGVHSYNSPLHF,TGTGCCAGCCTTGGGGTACACTCCTATAATTCACCCCTCCACTTT
once,TRBV30,TRBJ1-1,14,-,CAWSAREGNTEAFF,TGTGCCTGGAGCGCCAGGGAGGGGAACACTGAAGCTTTCTTT
once,TRBV6-5,TRBJ2-7,15,TRBD2,CASSPLAGLSYEQYF,TGTGCCAGCAGTCCACTAGCGGGATTATCCTACGAGCAGTACTTC
-,TRBV27,TRBJ1-3,13,-,CASSSLSGNTIYF,TGTGCCAGCAGTTCCCTCTCTGGAAACACCATATATTTT
-,TRBV7-3,TRBJ2-1,14,-,CASSLTGSYNEQFF,TGTGCCAGCAGCTTAACGGGCTCCTACAATGAGCAGTTCTTC
-,TRBV6-1,TRBJ1-5,14,TRBD1,CASSAGGLEAPQHF,TGTGCCAGCAGTGCAGGGGGGTTGGAGGCGCCCCAGCATTTT
-,TRBV7-9,TRBJ2-2,18,TRBD2,CASSPGTSGYQPPGELFF,TGTGCCAGCAGCCCCGGGACTAGCGGGTACCAACCCCCCGGGGAGCTGTTTTTT
-,TRBV7-8,TRBJ1-2,12,-,CASSLYGVGYTF,TGTGCCAGCAGCTTATACGGGGTCGGCTACACCTTC
-,TRBV6-5,TRBJ1-3,16,-,CASSYFWRGTGNTIYF,TGTGCCAGCAGTTACTTTTGGCGGGGCACTGGAAACACCATATATTTT
-,TRBV27,TRBJ2-7,15,TRBD2,CASSLIGGLGDEQYF,TGTGCCAGCAGTTTAATAGGTGGACTAGGGGACGAGCAGTACTTC
-,TRBV15,TRBJ2-7,16,-,CATSWEIEGDQYEQYF,TGTGCCACCAGCTGGGAAATCGAGGGGGATCAGTACGAGCAGTACTTC
once,TRBV19,TRBJ2-7,14,-,CASSIKDSSYEQYF,TGTGCCAGTAGTATAAAGGACAGCTCCTACGAGCAGTACTTC
-,TRBV9,TRBJ2-3,15,-,CASSVEGVPTDTQYF,TGTGCCAGCAGCGTTGAAGGGGTCCCCACAGATACGCAGTATTTT
-,TRBV27,TRBJ2-3,14,-,CASSFTSLLDTQYF,TGTGCCAGCAGTTTTACTTCCCTTTTAGATACGCAGTATTTT
once,TRBV4-3,TRBJ2-2,18,-,CASSQFVPGARGTGELFF,TGCGCCAGCAGCCAATTTGTTCCAGGGGCGCGCGGCACCGGGGAGCTGTTTTTT
-,TRBV9,TRBJ2-2,12,-,CASSLWGGELFF,TGTGCCAGCAGCCTTTGGGGCGGGGAGCTGTTTTTT
-,TRBV11-2,TRBJ2-7,16,TRBD1,CASSLQGQGMGYEQYF,TGTGCCAGCAGCCTACAAGGACAGGGGATGGGCTACGAGCAGTACTTC
-,TRBV2,TRBJ2-3,13,-,CASSGLLGDTQYF,TGTGCCAGCAGTGGACTCCTCGGGGATACGCAGTATTTT
-,TRBV30,TRBJ2-2,13,-,CAWIAGANGELFF,TGTGCCTGGATCGCGGGGGCCAACGGGGAGCTGTTTTTT
-,TRBV29-1,TRBJ2-3,13,TRBD2,CSVAGGYTDTQYF,TGCAGCGTTGCGGGGGGATACACAGATACGCAGTATTTT
-,TRBV1,TRBJ2-7,17,-,CTSSQSSIGGRSYEQYF,TGCACCAGCAGCCAATCTTCTATAGGGGGACGATCCTACGAGCAGTACTTC
once,TRBV6-6,TRBJ2-7,15,-,CASSYSTPNSYEQYF,TGTGCCAGCAGTTACTCGACTCCTAACTCCTACGAGCAGTACTTC
-,TRBV4-1,TRBJ2-7,15,-,CASSQDSGTRGEQYF,TGCGCCAGCAGCCAAGATTCCGGGACCCGGGGCGAGCAGTACTTC
-,TRBV27,TRBJ2-7,14,-,CASSLQGWSYEQYF,TGTGCCAGCAGTTTACAGGGGTGGTCCTACGAGCAGTACTTC